One sample yielded the 3 T cell receptor beta chains listed below, sequenced in a study of shared clonotypes between healthy human individuals (dated by TCRdb to the early 2020s). To prepare the library, the immunoSEQ multiplex PCR assay was applied. TCRdb stores this immuneACCESS table with in-frame sequences only. Part of the clones is absent; in the studies checked, under half of the shortfall reflects unresolved V genes, and no reason is known for the rest. Present in this sample are about 2 million clones, roughly 94% of which were seen just once. The ten most abundant clones make up more than 0.1% of the sample. What was sequenced was naive CD4+ T cells sorted from blood. The sample's cell subset or site, from its label and the paper: CD45RA+ positively selected. The receptors derive from a man between 18 and 35 years old in good health.

V gene TRBV29-1 combines with J gene TRBJ2-1, with 10 bases aligning to TRBD2. Germline lookup yields CDR1 SQVTM and CDR2 ANQGSEA. J was trimmed by 8 bases and V by 4 bases; bases with no gene match: 5. This CDR3 spans 13 amino acids. The CDR3 DNA sequence: TGCAGCGTTGGAACTAGCGGGGTTCATGAGCAGTTCTTC. Translating gives CSVGTSGVHEQFF.

CDR3 coding DNA: TGCGCCAGCAGCCAAGTGGTGGGGCGGACCGATTGGGACACCGGGGAGCTGTTTTTT. Amino acid sequence: CASSQVVGRTDWDTGELFF. The V and J genes are TRBV4-1 and TRBJ2-2, with D possibly matching TRBD1 (5 bases). The CDR3 extends over 19 amino acids. Between the trimmed V and J ends, which lost 1 base and 3 bases, there was a span of 21 bases. CDR1 is MGHRA and CDR2 is YSYEKL in the germline V gene.

V is TRBV10-3 and J is TRBJ2-2; 11 bases match TRBD2. With 7 bases clipped from V and 5 bases from J, the junction kept 3 bases outside the gene matches. Germline CDR1 and CDR2: ENHRY and SYGVKD. The CDR3 spans 14 residues. This CDR3 is CAITRLAGTGELFF. The CDR3 DNA is TGTGCCATCACCCGACTAGCGGGGACCGGGGAGCTGTTTTTT.